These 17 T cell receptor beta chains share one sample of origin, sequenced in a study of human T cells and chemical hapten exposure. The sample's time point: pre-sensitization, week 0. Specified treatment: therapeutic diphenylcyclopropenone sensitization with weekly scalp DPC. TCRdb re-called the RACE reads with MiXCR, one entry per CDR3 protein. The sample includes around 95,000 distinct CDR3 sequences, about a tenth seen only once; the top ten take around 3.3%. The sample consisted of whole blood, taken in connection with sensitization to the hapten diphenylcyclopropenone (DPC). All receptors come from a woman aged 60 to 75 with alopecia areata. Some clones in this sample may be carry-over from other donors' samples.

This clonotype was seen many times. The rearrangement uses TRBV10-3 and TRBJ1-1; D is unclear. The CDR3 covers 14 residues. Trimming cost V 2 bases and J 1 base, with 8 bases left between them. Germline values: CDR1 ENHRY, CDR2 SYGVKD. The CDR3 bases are TGTGCCATCAGTGAGGGGCGGGGGAACACTGAAGCTTTCTTT. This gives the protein CAISEGRGNTEAFF.

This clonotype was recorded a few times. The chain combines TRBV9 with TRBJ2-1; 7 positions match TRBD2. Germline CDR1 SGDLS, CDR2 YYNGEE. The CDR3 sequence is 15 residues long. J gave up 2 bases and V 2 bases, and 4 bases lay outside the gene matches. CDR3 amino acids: CASSVAGATYNEQFF. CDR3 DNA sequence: TGTGCCAGCAGCGTGGCGGGAGCTACCTACAATGAGCAGTTCTTC.

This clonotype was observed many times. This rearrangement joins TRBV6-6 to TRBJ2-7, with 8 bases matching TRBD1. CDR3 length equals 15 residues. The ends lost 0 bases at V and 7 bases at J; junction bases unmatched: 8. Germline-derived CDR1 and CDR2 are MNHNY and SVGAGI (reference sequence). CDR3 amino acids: CASSYSLQGAGEQYF. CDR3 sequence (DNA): TGTGCCAGCAGTTACTCCCTCCAGGGGGCGGGAGAGCAGTACTTC.

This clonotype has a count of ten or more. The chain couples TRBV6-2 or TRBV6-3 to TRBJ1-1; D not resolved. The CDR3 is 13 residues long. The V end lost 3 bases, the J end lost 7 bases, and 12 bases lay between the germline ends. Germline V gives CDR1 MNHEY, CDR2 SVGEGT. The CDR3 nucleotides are TGTGCCAGCAGTTATTACGTAGAAAGTGAAGCTTTCTTT. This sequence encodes CASSYYVESEAFF.

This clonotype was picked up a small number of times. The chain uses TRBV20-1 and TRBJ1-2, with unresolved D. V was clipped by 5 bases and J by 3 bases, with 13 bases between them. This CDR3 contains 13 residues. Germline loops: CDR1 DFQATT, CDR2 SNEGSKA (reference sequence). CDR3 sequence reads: CSAQREAYYGYTF. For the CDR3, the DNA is TGCAGTGCTCAAAGGGAGGCCTACTATGGCTACACCTTC.

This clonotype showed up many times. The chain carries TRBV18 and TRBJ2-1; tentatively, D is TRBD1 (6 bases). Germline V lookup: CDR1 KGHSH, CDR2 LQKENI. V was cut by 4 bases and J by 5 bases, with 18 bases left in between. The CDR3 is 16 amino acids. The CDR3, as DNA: TGTGCCAGCTCACGCCTATACAGGGACCCTGACAATGAGCAGTTCTTC. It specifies CASSRLYRDPDNEQFF.

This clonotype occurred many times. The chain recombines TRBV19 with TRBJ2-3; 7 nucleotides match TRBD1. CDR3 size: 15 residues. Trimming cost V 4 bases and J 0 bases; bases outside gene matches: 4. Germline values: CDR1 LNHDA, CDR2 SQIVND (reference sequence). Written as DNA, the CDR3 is TGTGCCAGTAGTACCCGACAGGGCAGCACAGATACGCAGTATTTT. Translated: CASSTRQGSTDTQYF.

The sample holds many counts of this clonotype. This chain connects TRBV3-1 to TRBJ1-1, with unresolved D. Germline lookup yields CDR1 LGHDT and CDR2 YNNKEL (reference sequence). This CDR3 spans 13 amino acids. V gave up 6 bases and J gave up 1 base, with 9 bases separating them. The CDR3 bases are TGTGCCAGCAGGGTCGACTGGAACACTGAAGCTTTCTTT. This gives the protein CASRVDWNTEAFF.

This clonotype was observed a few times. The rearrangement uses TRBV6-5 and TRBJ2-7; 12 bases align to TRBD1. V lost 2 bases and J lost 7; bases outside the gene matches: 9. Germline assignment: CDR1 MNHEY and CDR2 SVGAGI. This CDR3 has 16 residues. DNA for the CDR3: TGTGCCAGCAGTTACCGGGGACAGGGGGCGAAGGATGAGCAGTACTTC. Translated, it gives CASSYRGQGAKDEQYF.

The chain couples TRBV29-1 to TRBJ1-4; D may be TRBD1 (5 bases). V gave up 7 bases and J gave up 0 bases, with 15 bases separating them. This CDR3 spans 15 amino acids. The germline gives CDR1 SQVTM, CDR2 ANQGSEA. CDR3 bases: TGCAGCGCTTGGGGGTCCTATCCAACTAATGAAAAACTGTTTTTT. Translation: CSAWGSYPTNEKLFF.

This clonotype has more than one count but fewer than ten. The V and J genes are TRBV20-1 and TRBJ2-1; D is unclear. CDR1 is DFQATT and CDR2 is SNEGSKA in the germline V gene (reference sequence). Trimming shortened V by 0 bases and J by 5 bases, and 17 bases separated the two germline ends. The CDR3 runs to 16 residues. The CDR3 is CSARDEAFNFDNEQFF. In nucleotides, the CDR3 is TGCAGTGCTAGAGATGAGGCCTTCAACTTCGACAATGAGCAGTTCTTC.

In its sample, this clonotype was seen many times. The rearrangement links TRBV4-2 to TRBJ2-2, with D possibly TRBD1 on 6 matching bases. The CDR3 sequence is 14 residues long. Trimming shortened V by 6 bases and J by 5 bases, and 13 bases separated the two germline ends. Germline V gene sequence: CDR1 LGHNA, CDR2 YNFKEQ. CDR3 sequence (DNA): TGTGCCAGCAGAGACCTTACAGGGACCGGGGAGCTGTTTTTT. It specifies CASRDLTGTGELFF.

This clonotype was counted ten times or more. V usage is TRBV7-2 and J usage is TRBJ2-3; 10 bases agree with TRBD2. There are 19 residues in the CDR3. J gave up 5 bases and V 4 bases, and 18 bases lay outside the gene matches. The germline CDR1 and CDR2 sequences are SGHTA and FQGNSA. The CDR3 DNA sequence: TGTGCCAGCAGCTCCCCGTGGGTCGACAGCGGGGGGGCAGAAGATACGCAGTATTTT. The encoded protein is CASSSPWVDSGGAEDTQYF.

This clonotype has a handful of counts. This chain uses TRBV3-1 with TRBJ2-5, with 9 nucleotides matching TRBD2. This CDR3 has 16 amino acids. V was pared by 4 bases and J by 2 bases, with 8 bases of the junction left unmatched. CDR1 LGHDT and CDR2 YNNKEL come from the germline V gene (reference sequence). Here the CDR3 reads CASSRGSSGGQETQYF. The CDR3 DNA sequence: TGTGCCAGCAGCCGCGGGAGTAGCGGGGGACAAGAGACCCAGTACTTC.

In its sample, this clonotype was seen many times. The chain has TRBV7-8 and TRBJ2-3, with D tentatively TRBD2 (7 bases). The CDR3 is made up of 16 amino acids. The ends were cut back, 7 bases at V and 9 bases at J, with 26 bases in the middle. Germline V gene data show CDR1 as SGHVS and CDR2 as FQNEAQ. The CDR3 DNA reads TGTGCCAGCACCCTCGGAGTAAGAGGGGGGGGAGAGACGCAGTATTTT. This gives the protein CASTLGVRGGGETQYF.

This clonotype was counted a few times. The CDR3 sequence: CASSRTGHPYEQYF. CDR3 coding DNA: TGTGCCAGCAGCCGGACCGGGCACCCCTACGAGCAGTACTTC. The chain combines TRBV14 with TRBJ2-7; D unclear. The ends were cut back, 4 bases at V and 2 bases at J, with 12 bases in the middle. Germline CDR1 reads SGHDN; CDR2 reads FVKESK. The CDR3 length is 14 residues.

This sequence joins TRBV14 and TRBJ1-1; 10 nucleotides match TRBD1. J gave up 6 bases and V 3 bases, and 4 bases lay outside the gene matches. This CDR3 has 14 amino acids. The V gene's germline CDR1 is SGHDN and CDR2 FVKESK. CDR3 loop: CASSQDRGSSEAFF. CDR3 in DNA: TGTGCCAGCAGCCAGGACAGGGGGTCGTCTGAAGCTTTCTTT.